This TCR beta chain appears in the sequencing data of a study of T cells in Graves' hyperthyroidism and ophthalmopathy. Whole-study results and caveats: Most expanded thyroid clonotypes above 0.001 also appeared in blood. Ophthalmopathy was identified by the model a median roughly six months ahead of onset.

Clinical symptoms, serum thyroxine, TRAb, thyroid ultrasound and orbital computed tomography informed diagnoses. Out of over 7.5 ml of fresh peripheral blood came the PBMCs. As concerns this clonotype: What it binds is unknown.

V was pared by 2 bases and J by 0 bases, with 11 bases between. Germline V gene lookup returns CDR1 MNHEY and CDR2 SVGAGI. This CDR3 contains 15 residues. Authors of the study amplified TCR beta CDR3 regions from RNA transcripts. Primed by the HTBI set, a first-round RT-PCR was run on the TCR CDR3. TCRdb redid the calling of the multiplex PCR reads with MiXCR, one entry per CDR3 protein. The profile covers about half a million distinct CDR3 sequences, with about 16% appearing a single time and around 32% taken by the ten largest. Sequencing used blood. This receptor was taken from a woman under 40 with Graves' ophthalmopathy. The chain employs TRBV6-5 and TRBJ2-7; TRBD2 might be the D (6 bases). This CDR3 reads CASSYMDGSSYEQYF. CDR3 nucleotide sequence: TGTGCCAGCAGTTACATGGACGGGAGCTCCTACGAGCAGTACTTC.